This T cell receptor beta chain is drawn from a study of tumor and adjacent non-tumor tissue in lung cancer. Study background: Stage I to III disease affected over nine men and about five women aged about 31 to 85. Broader study findings: Significantly higher TCR diversity was found in tumor than normal lung.

About this clonotype itself: The antigen is undetermined.

No cell sorting was done before RNA was extracted from the tissue. This CDR3 contains 13 residues. CDR1 is MNHEY, CDR2 SVGEGT, per germline. The library came from three nested PCR rounds adapted from ARM-PCR protocols. TCRdb analysed the multiplex PCR reads with MiXCR anew, one entry per CDR3 protein. The table includes over 110,000 distinct CDR3 sequences, around 67% detected once. Sequencing input: lung tumor tissue. J is TRBJ2-7 and V is TRBV6-2 or TRBV6-3; TRBD1 or TRBD2 may be the D gene (7 bases each). The clonotype originates from a man in his sixties with small cell lung cancer. Here the CDR3 reads CARSSRGGYEQYF. Written as DNA, the CDR3 is TGTGCTAGGAGCAGCAGGGGGGGCTACGAGCAGTACTTC.